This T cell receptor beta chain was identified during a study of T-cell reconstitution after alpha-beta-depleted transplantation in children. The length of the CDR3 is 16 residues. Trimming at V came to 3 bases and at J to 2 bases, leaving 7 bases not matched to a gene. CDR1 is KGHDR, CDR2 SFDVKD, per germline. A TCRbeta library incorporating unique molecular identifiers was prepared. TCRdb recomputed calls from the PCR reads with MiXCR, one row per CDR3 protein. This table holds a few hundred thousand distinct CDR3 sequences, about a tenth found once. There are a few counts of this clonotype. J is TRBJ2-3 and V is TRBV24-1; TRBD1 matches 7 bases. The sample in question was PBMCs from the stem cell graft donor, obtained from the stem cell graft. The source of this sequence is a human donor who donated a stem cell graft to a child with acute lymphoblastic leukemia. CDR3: CATSDPGTANTDTQYF. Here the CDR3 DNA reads TGTGCCACCAGTGATCCCGGGACAGCTAACACAGATACGCAGTATTTT.